This T cell receptor beta chain stems from a study of metastatic and nonmetastatic thyroid tumors. V was clipped by 6 bases and J by 3 bases, with 9 bases between them. Per the germline V gene, CDR1 is SEHNR and CDR2 is FQNEAQ (reference sequence). This CDR3 has 12 residues. TCRdb re-called clones from the PCR reads using MiXCR. The sample consists of fewer than 7,500 clones, roughly two fifths of them appearing once. This clone occurred a few times. Prior to thyroid surgery, none of the patients had received any treatment. The sample was tumor tissue. This TCR was recovered from a female donor with papillary thyroid cancer or a benign thyroid nodule (not recorded which). Some clones in this sample may be carry-over from other donors' samples. The V call is TRBV7-9, the J call TRBJ2-7; D gene uncertain. In DNA form, the CDR3 reads TGTGCCAGCAGGATAACTGACTACGAGCAGTACTTC. Its translation is CASRITDYEQYF.